This TCR beta chain was captured by sequencing in a study of CD8 T cells in ankylosing spondylitis. The V end was cut by 4 bases, the J end by 6 bases, with 9 bases between. CDR1 and CDR2 (germline): KGHDR, SFDVKD. The CDR3 consists of 12 residues. This clonotype was seen at least ten times. Antigen unknown. Via MiXCR, TCRdb re-called the 5' RACE reads, giving one row per CDR3 protein. The sample records some 200,000 distinct CDR3 sequences, more than 5.5% being singletons. General observations from the study: Researchers report that disease-linked clones proved CD8+ and relatively rare in peripheral blood. Apparently characteristic of ankylosing spondylitis blood was a TCR beta motif (eight highly homologous variants).

This rearrangement joins TRBV24-1 to TRBJ2-7; no clear D. This receptor was identified in a male donor with ankylosing spondylitis. Sequenced sample: blood, either unsorted or a sorted T cell fraction (not recorded which). CDR3 in amino acids: CATSDGLSEQYF. DNA for the CDR3: TGTGCCACCAGTGACGGGTTAAGCGAGCAGTACTTC.